Listed below are T cell receptor beta chains from one sample, sequenced in a study of blood T cell repertoires in COVID-19. Clones were sequenced by immunoSEQ multiplex PCR, and TCRdb holds only the in-frame ones, with some missing. The sample carries some 80,000 clones, around 82% recorded once. Sequenced input: peripheral blood. The receptors originated from a human donor in a cohort sampled during active COVID-19. The CDR3 runs from the conserved cysteine through the conserved F or W. D genes are given only for firm matches. Not every row has a clone size; where given, it reads once, few, many or a size class.

-	-	TRBV5-6	TRBJ1-1	TGTGCCAGCAGCTTTAACAGGGTAGAAGCTTTCTTT	CASSFNRVEAFF
-	-	TRBV29-1	TRBJ1-1	TGCAGCTCCTGGACAGTATCTATGAACACTGAAGCTTTCTTT	CSSWTVSMNTEAFF
TRBD1	-	TRBV19	TRBJ1-5	TGTGCCAGTAGTTCTACCTGGACAGGTCCCGGGCCCCAGCATTTT	CASSSTWTGPGPQHF
-	-	TRBV3-1/TRBV3-2	TRBJ1-2	TGTGCCAGCAGCCAAGTACAGAAATATGGCTACACCTTC	CASSQVQKYGYTF
TRBD1	once	TRBV6-5	TRBJ1-2	TGTGCCAGCAGCTCCAACAGGGGAAGTGGCTACACCTTC	CASSSNRGSGYTF
-	-	TRBV29-1	TRBJ1-1	TGCAGCGTTGAAGCAGTGAACACTGAAGCTTTCTTT	CSVEAVNTEAFF
-	few	TRBV4-2	TRBJ1-1	TGTGCCAGCAGCCGGACAAACACTGAAGCTTTCTTT	CASSRTNTEAFF
TRBD1	few	TRBV5-1	TRBJ2-2	TGCGCCAGCAGCCTCGGGACAGCTAACACCGGGGAGCTGTTTTTT	CASSLGTANTGELFF
TRBD1	few	TRBV27	TRBJ1-5	TGTGCCAGCAGTCCTCGACAGGGGTGGAAGGATCAGCCCCAGCATTTT	CASSPRQGWKDQPQHF
TRBD2	-	TRBV11-3	TRBJ2-2	TGTGCCAGCAGCTTAGCACCCGGGGGGGCTCCCGCCGGGGAGCTGTTTTTT	CASSLAPGGAPAGELFF
TRBD1	-	TRBV6-5	TRBJ1-1	TGTGCCAGCAGGGGACAGGAGAACACTGAAGCTTTCTTT	CASRGQENTEAFF
TRBD1	-	TRBV6-5	TRBJ2-7	TGTGCCAGCAGTTACCACCCGGGACAGGGGGCCTACGAGCAGTACTTC	CASSYHPGQGAYEQYF
-	few	TRBV2	TRBJ1-1	TGTGCCTCCTCCCCCGGGGCAGGGGTTCAGAGCACTGAAGCTTTCTTT	CASSPGAGVQSTEAFF
TRBD1	-	TRBV5-6	TRBJ1-5	TGTGCCAGCAGCTTCACAGGGGGCAGGTATCAGCCCCAGCATTTT	CASSFTGGRYQPQHF
TRBD1	once	TRBV4-2	TRBJ1-4	TGTGCCAGCAGCCAGGGGGAGGACAGGGGTGAAAAACTGTTTTTT	CASSQGEDRGEKLFF
-	-	TRBV9	TRBJ2-3	TGTGCCAGCAGCGTACATTTTCTCGGTACGCAGTATTTT	CASSVHFLGTQYF
-	once	TRBV7-2	TRBJ2-7	TGTGCCAGCAGCCCCCGAGGGACTGGGGAGCAGTACTTC	CASSPRGTGEQYF
-	-	TRBV10-3	TRBJ2-7	TGTGCCATCAGTGCCTCCGGGACATCGACCTACGAGCAGTACTTC	CAISASGTSTYEQYF
TRBD2	-	TRBV12-5	TRBJ2-2	TGTGCTAGTGGTTTGGGCCGGAGCGGGGGGGCCGACGGGGAGCTGTTTTTT	CASGLGRSGGADGELFF
TRBD1	-	TRBV3-1/TRBV3-2	TRBJ1-3	TGTGCCAGCAGCGCCTTGGACAGGGTCGGGAACACCATATATTTT	CASSALDRVGNTIYF
-	-	TRBV19	TRBJ1-3	TGTGCCAGTAGTATAGGGCAGGGCCCTGGAAACACCATATATTTT	CASSIGQGPGNTIYF
-	-	TRBV19	TRBJ1-2	TGTGCCAGTACTAAAGGGACACCGAGAGTTTATGGCTACACCTTC	CASTKGTPRVYGYTF
-	once	TRBV3-1/TRBV3-2	TRBJ1-4	TGTGCCAGCAGCCAAGTCACAGTAAATGAAAAACTGTTTTTT	CASSQVTVNEKLFF
TRBD1	-	TRBV6-5	TRBJ2-7	TGTGCCAGCAGTTACGAGACAGGGCCCACCTACGAGCAGTACTTC	CASSYETGPTYEQYF
TRBD1	-	TRBV9	TRBJ2-7	TGTGCCAGCAGCGTAGTCGGTCTAGGGGGACAGAACGAGCAGTACTTC	CASSVVGLGGQNEQYF
TRBD1	-	TRBV11-2	TRBJ2-1	TGTGCCAGCTGGGGACAGGGAGGCAATGAGCAGTTCTTC	CASWGQGGNEQFF
-	-	TRBV7-2	TRBJ1-4	TGTGCCAGCAGCTTATTGGAGTCAACTAATGAAAAACTGTTTTTT	CASSLLESTNEKLFF
-	few	TRBV2	TRBJ2-7	TGTGCCAGCAGACAGAACCCTCGGTACGAGCAGTACTTC	CASRQNPRYEQYF
-	-	TRBV5-1	TRBJ2-3	TGCGCCAGCAGCTCGGGACTCACAGATACGCAGTATTTT	CASSSGLTDTQYF
-	-	TRBV15	TRBJ2-7	TGTGCCACCAGCAGAGATAACAGCTACGAGCAGTACTTC	CATSRDNSYEQYF
TRBD2	once	TRBV7-3	TRBJ2-1	TGTGCCAGCAGCTTATCTAGCGGGGTTAATGAGCAGTTCTTC	CASSLSSGVNEQFF
TRBD1	-	TRBV18	TRBJ2-7	TGTGCCAGCTCACCAACCGGGACAGTCTCCTACGAGCAGTACTTC	CASSPTGTVSYEQYF
-	-	TRBV7-9	TRBJ2-7	TGTGCCAGCAGCCCAACCCAGGGGAAGGGAGCCTACGAGCAGTACTTC	CASSPTQGKGAYEQYF
-	-	TRBV19	TRBJ2-7	TGTGCCAGTAGTATAGCCAGCTCCTACGAGCAGTACTTC	CASSIASSYEQYF
-	-	TRBV29-1	TRBJ1-2	TGCAGCGTTGAAGATCGGAGATATGGCTACACCTTC	CSVEDRRYGYTF
-	-	TRBV5-1	TRBJ2-1	TGCGCCAGCAGCTTCAAGGGGCCGATAGATGAGCAGTTCTTC	CASSFKGPIDEQFF
TRBD1	-	TRBV19	TRBJ2-7	TGTGCCAGTCGACAGGGGTACTCCGAGCAGTACTTC	CASRQGYSEQYF
TRBD1	-	TRBV5-5	TRBJ2-7	TGTGCCAGCAGCTGGGGCGGGACAGGGGCCTACGAGCAGTACTTC	CASSWGGTGAYEQYF
TRBD1	-	TRBV4-3	TRBJ1-2	TGCGCCAGCAGCCAAGATCCCGGGACAGGGTGGAAAGGCTACACCTTC	CASSQDPGTGWKGYTF
-	-	TRBV5-4	TRBJ2-3	TGTGCCAGCAGCTTGGGGAGACAGGCGATGAGGGATACGCAGTATTTT	CASSLGRQAMRDTQYF
TRBD1	-	TRBV7-9	TRBJ1-1	TGTGCCAGCAGCGAAACCGACAGGGGGGTCACTGAAGCTTTCTTT	CASSETDRGVTEAFF
TRBD1	medium-sized	TRBV29-1	TRBJ1-1	TGCAGCGTAGAACAGGGGGCAAGTATAAACACTGAAGCTTTCTTT	CSVEQGASINTEAFF
TRBD1	-	TRBV10-3	TRBJ2-5	TGTGCCATCAGTATAGACAGGGACCAAGAGACCCAGTACTTC	CAISIDRDQETQYF
-	-	TRBV11-2	TRBJ1-6	TGTGCCAGCAGCTTCGGGGGAATTTCACCCCTCCACTTT	CASSFGGISPLHF
TRBD1	-	TRBV5-1	TRBJ1-1	TGCGCCAGCAGCCCACCGGGACAGGGCTCGAGGACTGAAGCTTTCTTT	CASSPPGQGSRTEAFF